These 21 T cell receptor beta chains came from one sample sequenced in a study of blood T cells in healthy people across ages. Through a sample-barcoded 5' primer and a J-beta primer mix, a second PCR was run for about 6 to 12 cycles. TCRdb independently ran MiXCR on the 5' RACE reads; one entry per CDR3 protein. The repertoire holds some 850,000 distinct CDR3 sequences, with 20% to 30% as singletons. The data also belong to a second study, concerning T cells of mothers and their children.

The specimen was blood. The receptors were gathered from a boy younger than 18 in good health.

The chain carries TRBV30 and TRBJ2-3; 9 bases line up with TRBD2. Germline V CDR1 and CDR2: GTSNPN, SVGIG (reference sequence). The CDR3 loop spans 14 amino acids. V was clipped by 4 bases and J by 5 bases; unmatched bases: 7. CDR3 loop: CAWTGTSLVDTQYF. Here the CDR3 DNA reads TGTGCCTGGACCGGGACTAGCCTCGTAGATACGCAGTATTTT.

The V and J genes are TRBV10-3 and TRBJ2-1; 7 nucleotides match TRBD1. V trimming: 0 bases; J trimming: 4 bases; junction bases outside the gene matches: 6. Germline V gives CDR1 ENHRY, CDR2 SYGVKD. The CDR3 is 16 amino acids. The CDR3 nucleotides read TGTGCCATCAGTGAGTCGCAGGGGGTAGTGTACAATGAGCAGTTCTTC. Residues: CAISESQGVVYNEQFF.

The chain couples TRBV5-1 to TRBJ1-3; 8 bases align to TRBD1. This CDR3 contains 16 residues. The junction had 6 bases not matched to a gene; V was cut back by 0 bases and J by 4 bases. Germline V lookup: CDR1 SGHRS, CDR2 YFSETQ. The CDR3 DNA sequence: TGCGCCAGCAGCTTGGTCCAGGGGGCCTTCGGAAACACCATATATTTT. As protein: CASSLVQGAFGNTIYF.

Here the CDR3 reads CASSLSINEQFF. As DNA, the CDR3 is TGTGCCAGCAGTTTATCCATCAATGAGCAGTTCTTC. The V call is TRBV12-3 or TRBV12-4, the J call TRBJ2-1; D unresolved. Trimming removed 2 bases at V and 6 bases at J, with 5 bases between. The CDR3 is 12 residues long.

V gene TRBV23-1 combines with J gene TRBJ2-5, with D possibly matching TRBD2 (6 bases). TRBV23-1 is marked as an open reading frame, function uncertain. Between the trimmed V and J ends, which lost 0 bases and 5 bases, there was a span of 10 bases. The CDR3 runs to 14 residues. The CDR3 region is CASSQSEGTETQYF. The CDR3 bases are TGCGCCAGCAGTCAATCGGAGGGGACCGAGACCCAGTACTTC.

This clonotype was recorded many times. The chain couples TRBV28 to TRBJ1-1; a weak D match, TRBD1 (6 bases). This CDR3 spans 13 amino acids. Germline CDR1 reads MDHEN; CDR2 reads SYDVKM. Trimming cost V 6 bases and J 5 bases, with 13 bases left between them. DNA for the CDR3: TGTGCCAGCAGCTTAGGGGGGCGGACTGAAGCTTTCTTT. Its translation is CASSLGGRTEAFF.

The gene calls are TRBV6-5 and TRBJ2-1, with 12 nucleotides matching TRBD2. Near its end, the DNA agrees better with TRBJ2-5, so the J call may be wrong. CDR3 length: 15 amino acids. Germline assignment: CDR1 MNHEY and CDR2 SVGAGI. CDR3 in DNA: TGTGCCAGCAGTACTAGCGGGGGGACGGCGGAGACCCAGTACTTC. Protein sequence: CASSTSGGTAETQYF.

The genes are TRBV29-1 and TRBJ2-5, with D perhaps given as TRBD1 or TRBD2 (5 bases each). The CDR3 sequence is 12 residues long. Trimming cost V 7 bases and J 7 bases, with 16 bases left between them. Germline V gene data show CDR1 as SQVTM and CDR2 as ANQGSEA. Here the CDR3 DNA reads TGCAGCGCACGCCGGGACCGGGGGACCCAGTACTTC. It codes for CSARRDRGTQYF.

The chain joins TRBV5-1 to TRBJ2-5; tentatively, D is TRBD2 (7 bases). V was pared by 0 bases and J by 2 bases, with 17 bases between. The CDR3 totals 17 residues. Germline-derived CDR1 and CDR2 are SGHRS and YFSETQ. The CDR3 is CASSLDGGAISQETQYF. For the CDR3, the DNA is TGCGCCAGCAGCTTGGATGGGGGGGCGATCTCTCAAGAGACCCAGTACTTC.

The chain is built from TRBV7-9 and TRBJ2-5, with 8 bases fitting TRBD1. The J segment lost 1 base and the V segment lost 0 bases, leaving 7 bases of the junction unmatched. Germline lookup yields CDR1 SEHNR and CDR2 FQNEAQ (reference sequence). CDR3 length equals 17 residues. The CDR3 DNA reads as TGTGCCAGCAGCTTAGCGTCGAGACAGGGGTTCCAAGAGACCCAGTACTTC. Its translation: CASSLASRQGFQETQYF.

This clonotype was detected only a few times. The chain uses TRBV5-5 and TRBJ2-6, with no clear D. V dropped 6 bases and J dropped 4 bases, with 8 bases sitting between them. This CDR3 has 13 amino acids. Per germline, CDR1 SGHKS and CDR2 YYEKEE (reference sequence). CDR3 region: CASNREGANVLTF. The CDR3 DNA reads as TGTGCCAGCAACCGCGAGGGGGCCAACGTCCTGACTTTC.

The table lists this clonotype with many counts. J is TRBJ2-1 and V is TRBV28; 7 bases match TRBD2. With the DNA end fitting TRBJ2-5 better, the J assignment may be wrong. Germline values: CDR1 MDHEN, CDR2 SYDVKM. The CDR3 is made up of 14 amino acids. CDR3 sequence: CASRAGGSPETQYF. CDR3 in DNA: TGTGCCAGCAGGGCCGGGGGGTCGCCAGAGACCCAGTACTTC.

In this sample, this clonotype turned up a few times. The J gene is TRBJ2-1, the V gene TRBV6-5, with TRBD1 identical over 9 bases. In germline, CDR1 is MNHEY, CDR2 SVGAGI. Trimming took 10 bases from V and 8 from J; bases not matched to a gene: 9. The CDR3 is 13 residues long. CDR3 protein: CATTDRGGHEQFF. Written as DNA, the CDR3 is TGTGCCACCACGGACAGGGGAGGTCATGAGCAGTTCTTC.

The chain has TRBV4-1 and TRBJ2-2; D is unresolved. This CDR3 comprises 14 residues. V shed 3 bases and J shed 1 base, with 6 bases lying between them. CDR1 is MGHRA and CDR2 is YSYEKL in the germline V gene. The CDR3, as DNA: TGCGCCAGCAGCCACCAACAGAACACCGGGGAGCTGTTTTTT. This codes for CASSHQQNTGELFF.

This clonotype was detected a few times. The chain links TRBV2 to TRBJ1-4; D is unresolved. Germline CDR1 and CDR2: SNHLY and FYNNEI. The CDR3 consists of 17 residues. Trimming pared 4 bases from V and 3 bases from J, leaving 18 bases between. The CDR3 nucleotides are TGTGCCAGCAGTGTGTCCCCAAGCGACATGCCTAATGAAAAACTGTTTTTT. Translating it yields CASSVSPSDMPNEKLFF.

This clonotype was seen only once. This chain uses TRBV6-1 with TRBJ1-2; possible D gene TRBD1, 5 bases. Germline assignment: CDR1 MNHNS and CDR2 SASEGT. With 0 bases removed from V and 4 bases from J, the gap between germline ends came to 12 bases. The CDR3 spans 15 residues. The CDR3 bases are TGTGCCAGCAGTGAAGCGCGGGACTACTCCTATGGCTACACCTTC. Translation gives CASSEARDYSYGYTF.

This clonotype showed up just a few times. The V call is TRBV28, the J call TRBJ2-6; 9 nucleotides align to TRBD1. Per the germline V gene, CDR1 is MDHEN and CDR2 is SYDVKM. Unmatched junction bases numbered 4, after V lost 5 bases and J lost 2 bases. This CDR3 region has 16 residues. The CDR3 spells CASSHRTGAGANVLTF. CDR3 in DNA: TGTGCCAGCAGTCACAGGACAGGGGCTGGGGCCAACGTCCTGACTTTC.

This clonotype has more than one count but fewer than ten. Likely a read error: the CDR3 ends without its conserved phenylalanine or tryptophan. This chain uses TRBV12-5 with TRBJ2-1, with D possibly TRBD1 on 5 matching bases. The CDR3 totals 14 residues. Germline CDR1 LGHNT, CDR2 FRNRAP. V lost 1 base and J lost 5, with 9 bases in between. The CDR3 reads CASGLGQRHNEQFI. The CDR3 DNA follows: TGTGCTAGTGGTTTGGGACAGAGACACAATGAGCAGTTCATC.

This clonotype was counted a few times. CDR3 in DNA: TGCGCCAGCAGTGTTATCTCCTACGAGCAGTACTTC. Translating gives CASSVISYEQYF. This chain links TRBV10-2 with TRBJ2-5; D uncertain. The assigned J gene may be wrong: the sequence end matches TRBJ2-7 better. CDR3 size: 12 residues. Germline loops: CDR1 WSHSY, CDR2 SAAADI.

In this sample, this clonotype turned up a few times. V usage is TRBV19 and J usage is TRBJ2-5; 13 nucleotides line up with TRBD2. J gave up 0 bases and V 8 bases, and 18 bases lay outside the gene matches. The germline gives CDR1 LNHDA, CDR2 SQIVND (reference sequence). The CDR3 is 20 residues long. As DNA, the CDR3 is TGTGCCAGTGATCGGACCCCCACTAGCGGGGGGGCATCGTACCAAGAGACCCAGTACTTC. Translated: CASDRTPTSGGASYQETQYF.

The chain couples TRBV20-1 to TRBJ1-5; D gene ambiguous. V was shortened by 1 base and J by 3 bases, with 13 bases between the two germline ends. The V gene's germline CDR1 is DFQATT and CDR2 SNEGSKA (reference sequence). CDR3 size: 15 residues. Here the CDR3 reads CSARVPDGPNQPQHF. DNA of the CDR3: TGCAGTGCTAGAGTACCAGACGGGCCCAATCAGCCCCAGCATTTT.